The rows below give T cell receptor beta chains drawn from one sample of a study of blood T cells in healthy people across ages. A single record per CDR3 protein comes from TCRdb applying MiXCR to the 5' RACE reads. Here the sample spans about 1.4 million distinct CDR3 sequences, almost 60% being singletons. Sequencing was performed on blood. The receptors were sampled from a man aged 18-30 years in good health. The CDR3 runs from the conserved cysteine through the conserved F or W. D genes are given only for firm matches. Rows give clone size only sometimes, using once, few, many, or a class for an expanded clone.

CDR3	DNA	J	size	V	D
CAISESKRLGNRAEAFF	TGTGCCATCAGTGAGTCGAAAAGGTTGGGCAACCGGGCTGAAGCTTTCTTT	TRBJ1-1	NA	TRBV10-3	NA
CAWSNRGEQYF	TGTGCCTGGAGTAACAGAGGCGAGCAGTACTTC	TRBJ2-7	NA	TRBV30	NA
CASSRINGQGGQFF	TGTGCCAGCAGCCGGATAAACGGACAGGGAGGGCAGTTCTTC	TRBJ2-1	few	TRBV6-6	TRBD1
CASSDQGRRDQGAFF	TGTGCCAGCAGCGATCAGGGAAGAAGAGATCAAGGAGCTTTCTTT	TRBJ1-1	NA	TRBV3-1	NA
CASSVARAVNSPLHF	TGTGCCAGCAGCGTAGCTCGGGCAGTGAATTCACCCCTCCACTTT	TRBJ1-6	NA	TRBV9	NA
CSATTEFVTQYF	TGCAGTGCTACGACAGAGTTCGTTACGCAGTATTTT	TRBJ2-3	NA	TRBV20-1	NA
CASSLWVGGASNEQFF	TGTGCCAGCAGCCTATGGGTTGGGGGGGCGTCGAATGAGCAGTTCTTC	TRBJ2-1	NA	TRBV11-2	NA
CASTRDLRSTDTQYF	TGCGCCAGCACGAGGGACCTCCGATCCACAGATACGCAGTATTTT	TRBJ2-3	few	TRBV5-1	NA
CAVTQGSGDEQYF	TGTGCCGTGACTCAGGGTTCAGGGGACGAGCAGTACTTC	TRBJ2-7	NA	TRBV10-3	NA
CAGEGTSSDEQFF	TGTGCCGGCGAGGGGACTAGCTCGGATGAGCAGTTCTTC	TRBJ2-1	few	TRBV2	TRBD2
CRVRLAGGETQYF	TGCAGAGTCAGACTAGCGGGAGGAGAGACCCAGTACTTC	TRBJ2-5	NA	TRBV20-1	TRBD2
CAITPGGRTEAFF	TGTGCCATCACCCCCGGGGGTCGCACTGAAGCTTTCTTT	TRBJ1-1	NA	TRBV10-3	NA
CASSFPAGGSYEQYF	TGTGCCAGCAGCTTCCCAGCGGGAGGTAGCTACGAGCAGTACTTC	TRBJ2-7	few	TRBV5-5	TRBD2
CANSETGVPYEQYF	TGCGCCAACAGCGAGACAGGGGTCCCCTACGAGCAGTACTTC	TRBJ2-7	NA	TRBV4-1	TRBD1
CATGGSGGVFRYF	TGTGCCACCGGAGGTAGCGGGGGGGTATTTCGGTATTTT	TRBJ2-3	NA	TRBV15	TRBD2
CSTWDRDDYEQYF	TGCAGCACTTGGGACAGGGATGACTACGAGCAGTACTTC	TRBJ2-7	few	TRBV29-1	TRBD1
CASSLESYNTQYF	TGTGCCAGCAGTTTAGAGTCGTATAATACGCAGTATTTT	TRBJ2-3	NA	TRBV27	NA
CSARDLRRTYGYTF	TGCAGTGCTAGAGATCTTAGGCGGACCTATGGCTACACCTTC	TRBJ1-2	few	TRBV20-1	NA
CSVEDGTGQPQHF	TGCAGCGTTGAAGATGGTACGGGACAGCCCCAGCATTTT	TRBJ1-5	NA	TRBV29-1	NA
CASSLVGTGVDTEAFF	TGTGCCAGCAGCTTAGTTGGGACAGGGGTGGACACTGAAGCTTTCTTT	TRBJ1-1	NA	TRBV7-9	TRBD1
CASSTATSGSYEQYF	TGCGCCAGCAGCACGGCAACTAGCGGTTCCTACGAGCAGTACTTC	TRBJ2-7	NA	TRBV5-1	TRBD2
CASSQEQGTGNTIYF	TGCGCCAGCAGCCAAGAACAGGGGACTGGAAACACCATATATTTT	TRBJ1-3	NA	TRBV4-1	TRBD1
CASSPPGQRANYGYTF	TGTGCCAGCAGTCCTCCGGGACAGAGAGCTAACTATGGCTACACCTTC	TRBJ1-2	NA	TRBV6-5	TRBD1
CSAPPRLAGFNEQFF	TGCAGTGCCCCACCCCGACTAGCGGGATTCAATGAGCAGTTCTTC	TRBJ2-1	NA	TRBV20-1	TRBD2
CASSMTSGGHYNEQFF	TGTGCCAGTAGTATGACTAGCGGGGGGCACTACAATGAGCAGTTCTTC	TRBJ2-1	NA	TRBV19	TRBD2
CASSESRTAPDNVLTF	TGTGCCAGCAGTGAATCGAGGACAGCGCCCGACAACGTCCTGACTTTC	TRBJ2-6	NA	TRBV25-1	NA
CASSLALQTQFF	TGTGCCAGCAGCTTAGCGTTGCAGACCCAGTTCTTC	TRBJ2-1	once	TRBV7-8	NA
CSALRYRDGGYTF	TGCAGTGCCCTCCGTTACAGGGACGGGGGCTACACCTTC	TRBJ1-2	NA	TRBV20-1	NA
CACSYSLGLRNQPQHF	TGTGCCTGCAGTTACTCCTTGGGACTACGCAATCAGCCCCAGCATTTT	TRBJ1-5	NA	TRBV6-2/TRBV6-3	NA
CASSSELGYNEQFF	TGTGCCAGCAGCTCAGAACTCGGCTACAATGAGCAGTTCTTC	TRBJ2-1	NA	TRBV7-6	NA
CSARARELFTDTQYF	TGCAGTGCTAGAGCGCGGGAGCTATTCACAGATACGCAGTATTTT	TRBJ2-3	NA	TRBV20-1	TRBD2
CASSLSGNPSADTQYF	TGTGCCAGCAGCTTATCAGGGAACCCCAGCGCAGATACGCAGTATTTT	TRBJ2-3	NA	TRBV7-2	NA
CASSPLGDGETQYF	TGTGCCAGCAGCCCCCTGGGTGATGGAGAGACCCAGTACTTC	TRBJ2-5	NA	TRBV5-5	NA
CASSPAALSTDTQYF	TGTGCCAGCAGCCCCGCAGCCCTTAGCACAGATACGCAGTATTTT	TRBJ2-3	few	TRBV3-1	NA
CASNGLAGSYEQYF	TGTGCTAGCAACGGACTAGCGGGTTCATACGAGCAGTACTTC	TRBJ2-7	NA	TRBV12-3/TRBV12-4	TRBD2
CASSPRTGDGQPQHF	TGTGCCAGCAGCCCACGGACAGGGGATGGGCAGCCCCAGCATTTT	TRBJ1-5	NA	TRBV7-2	TRBD1
CSVENAPGPARDTQYF	TGCAGCGTTGAAAATGCCCCGGGCCCCGCGAGGGATACGCAGTATTTT	TRBJ2-3	few	TRBV29-1	NA
CASSLIRAGYTF	TGTGCCAGCAGCTTAATCAGGGCTGGCTACACCTTC	TRBJ1-2	few	TRBV7-9	NA
CASSTLGRGTGELFF	TGTGCCAGCAGCACCCTAGGACGAGGGACCGGGGAGCTGTTTTTT	TRBJ2-2	NA	TRBV7-2	NA
CSADSRGRGQDIQYF	TGCAGTGCTGACTCCCGTGGGCGAGGTCAAGACATTCAGTACTTC	TRBJ2-4	NA	TRBV20-1	NA
CSAGAGEETQYF	TGCAGTGCTGGGGCAGGGGAGGAGACCCAGTACTTC	TRBJ2-5	NA	TRBV20-1	NA
CASSLVSNQPQHF	TGTGCCAGCAGTTTGGTTAGCAATCAGCCCCAGCATTTT	TRBJ1-5	many	TRBV27	NA
CASSLQAADTYEQYF	TGTGCCAGCAGCTTACAAGCGGCCGACACCTACGAGCAGTACTTC	TRBJ2-7	few	TRBV11-2	NA
CSARDWLAGGSYNEQFF	TGCAGTGCTAGAGATTGGCTAGCGGGGGGCTCCTACAATGAGCAGTTCTTC	TRBJ2-1	NA	TRBV20-1	TRBD2